A selection of T cell receptor beta chains follows, all from one sample in a study of graft-versus-host responses after intestinal transplantation. Using immunoSEQ multiplex PCR, the repertoire was profiled, and TCRdb retains in-frame clones only, with some absent. The sample carries under 100,000 clones, roughly 92% recorded once. Which antigens these TCRs recognize remains unknown. This sample comprised unstimulated CD8+ T cells sorted from spleen or lymph node cells, obtained before transplant. The source is a human donor who was the organ donor for an intestinal transplant. CDR3s include the opening cysteine and the closing phenylalanine or tryptophan. Each record gives: clone size, D gene, V gene, J gene, CDR3 DNA, CDR3 protein. The D gene is left open where the match is weak. Clone sizes are given selectively: once, few, many, or a class where the clone is expanded.

>-|-|TRBV29-1|TRBJ1-1
TGCAGCGTTGATCAAGGGGCAATCGACAGGCAAGCTTTCTTT
CSVDQGAIDRQAFF
>-|TRBD2|TRBV27|TRBJ2-7
TGTGCCAGCAGTTTTCGGGGGGGTACCTCCTACGAGCAGTACTTC
CASSFRGGTSYEQYF
>once|TRBD1|TRBV7-2|TRBJ2-5
TGTGCCAGCAGCTCGCTAGGACAGGGGCGGGAGACCCAGTACTTC
CASSSLGQGRETQYF
>-|-|TRBV7-3|TRBJ2-2
TGTGCCAGCAGCCCCCTCTACACCGGGGAGCTGTTTTTT
CASSPLYTGELFF
>-|TRBD1|TRBV19|TRBJ1-6
TGTGCCAGTAGTTACGGACAGGGGTATAATTCACCCCTCCACTTT
CASSYGQGYNSPLHF
>-|-|TRBV9|TRBJ1-3
TGTGCCAGCAGCGTAGCGGGGTCTGGAAACACCATATATTTT
CASSVAGSGNTIYF
>-|TRBD2|TRBV7-9|TRBJ2-7
TGTGCCAGCACCGGGGGGGGAACCTCCTACGAGCAGTACTTC
CASTGGGTSYEQYF
>-|TRBD1|TRBV7-9|TRBJ1-2
TGTGCCAGCAGCTTACGGTCGACCGGGACAGGGGCGGTAGATGGCTACACCTTC
CASSLRSTGTGAVDGYTF
>-|-|TRBV5-1|TRBJ2-7
TGCGCCAGCAGCTTGGGTGCAGAGGGAACCTACGAGCAGTACTTC
CASSLGAEGTYEQYF
>once|TRBD1|TRBV23-1|TRBJ2-6
TGCGCCAGCAGGCCCGACAGGGGTTCTGGGGCCAACGTCCTGACTTTC
CASRPDRGSGANVLTF